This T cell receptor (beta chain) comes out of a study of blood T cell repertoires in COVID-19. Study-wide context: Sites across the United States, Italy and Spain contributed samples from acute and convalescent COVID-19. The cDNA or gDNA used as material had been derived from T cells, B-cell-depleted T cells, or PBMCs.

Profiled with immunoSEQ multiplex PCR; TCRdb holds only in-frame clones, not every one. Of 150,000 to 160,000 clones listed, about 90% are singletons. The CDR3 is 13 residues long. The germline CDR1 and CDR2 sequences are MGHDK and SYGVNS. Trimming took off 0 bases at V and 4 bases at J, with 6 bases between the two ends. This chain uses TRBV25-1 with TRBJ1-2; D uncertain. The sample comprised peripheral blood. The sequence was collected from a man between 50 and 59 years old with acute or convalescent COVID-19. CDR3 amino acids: CASSEYTGYGYTF. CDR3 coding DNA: TGTGCCAGCAGTGAATATACGGGCTATGGCTACACCTTC.